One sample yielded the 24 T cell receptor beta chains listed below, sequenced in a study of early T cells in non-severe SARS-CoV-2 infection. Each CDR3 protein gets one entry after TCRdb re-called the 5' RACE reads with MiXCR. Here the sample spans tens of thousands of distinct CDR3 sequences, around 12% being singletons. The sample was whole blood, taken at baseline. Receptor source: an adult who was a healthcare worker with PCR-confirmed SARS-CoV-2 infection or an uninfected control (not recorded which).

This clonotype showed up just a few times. CDR3 loop: CASSIQGAGTEAFF. The CDR3 coding sequence is TGTGCCAGCAGTATACAGGGGGCGGGAACTGAAGCTTTCTTT. The rearrangement joins TRBV27 to TRBJ1-1; TRBD1 aligns across 9 bases. With V trimmed by 5 bases and J by 5 bases, 6 bases remained unmatched. This CDR3 is 14 amino acids long. CDR1 and CDR2 from the germline V gene are MNHEY and SMNVEV (reference sequence).

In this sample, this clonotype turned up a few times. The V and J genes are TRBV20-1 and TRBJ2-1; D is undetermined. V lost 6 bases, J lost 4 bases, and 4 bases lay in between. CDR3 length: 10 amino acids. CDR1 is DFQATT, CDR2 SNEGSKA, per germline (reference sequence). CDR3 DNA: TGCAGTGCGAGGTACAATGAGCAGTTCTTC. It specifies CSARYNEQFF.

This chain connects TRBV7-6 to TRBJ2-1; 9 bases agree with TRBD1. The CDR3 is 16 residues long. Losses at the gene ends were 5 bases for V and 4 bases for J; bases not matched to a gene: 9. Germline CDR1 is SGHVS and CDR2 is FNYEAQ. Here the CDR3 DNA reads TGTGCCAGCAGCACCGGGACAGGGACACCATACAATGAGCAGTTCTTC. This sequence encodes CASSTGTGTPYNEQFF.

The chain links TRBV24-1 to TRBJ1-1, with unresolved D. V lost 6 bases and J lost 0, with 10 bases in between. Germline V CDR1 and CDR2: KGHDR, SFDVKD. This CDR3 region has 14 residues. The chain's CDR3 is CATSLSSVNTEAFF. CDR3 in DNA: TGTGCCACCAGTCTGTCGTCCGTGAACACTGAAGCTTTCTTT.

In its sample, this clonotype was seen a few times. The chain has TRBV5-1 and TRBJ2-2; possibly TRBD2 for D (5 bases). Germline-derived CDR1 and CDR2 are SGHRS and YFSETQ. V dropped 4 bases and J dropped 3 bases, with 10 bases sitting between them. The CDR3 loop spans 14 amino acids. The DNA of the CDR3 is TGCGCCAGCAGCCGCGGACTTGACACCGGGGAGCTGTTTTTT. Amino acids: CASSRGLDTGELFF.

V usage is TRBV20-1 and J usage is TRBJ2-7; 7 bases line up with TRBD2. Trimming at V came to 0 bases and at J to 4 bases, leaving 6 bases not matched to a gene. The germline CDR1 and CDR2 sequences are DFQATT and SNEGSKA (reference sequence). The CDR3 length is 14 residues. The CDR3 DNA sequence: TGCAGTGCTAGAGATAGGGAGGGGTGGTACGAGCAGTACTTC. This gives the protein CSARDREGWYEQYF.

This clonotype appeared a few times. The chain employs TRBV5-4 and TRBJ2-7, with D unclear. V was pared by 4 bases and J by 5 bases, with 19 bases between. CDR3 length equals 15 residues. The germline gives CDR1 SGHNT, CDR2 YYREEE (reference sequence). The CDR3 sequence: CASSGVSPDPNEQYF. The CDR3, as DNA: TGTGCCAGCAGCGGTGTCTCCCCGGATCCCAACGAGCAGTACTTC.

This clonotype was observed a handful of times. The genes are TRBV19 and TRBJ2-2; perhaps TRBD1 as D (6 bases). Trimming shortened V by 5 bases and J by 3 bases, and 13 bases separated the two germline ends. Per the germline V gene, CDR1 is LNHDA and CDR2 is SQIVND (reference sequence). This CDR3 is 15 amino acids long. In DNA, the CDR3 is TGTGCCAGTAGTTCCCGGGACATACACACCGGGGAGCTGTTTTTT. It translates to CASSSRDIHTGELFF.

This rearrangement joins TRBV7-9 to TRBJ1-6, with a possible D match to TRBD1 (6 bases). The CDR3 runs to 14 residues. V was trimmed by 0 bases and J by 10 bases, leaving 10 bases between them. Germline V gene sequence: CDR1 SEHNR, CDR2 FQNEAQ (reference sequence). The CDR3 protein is CASSLAGGRSPLHF. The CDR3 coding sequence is TGTGCCAGCAGCTTAGCTGGGGGCCGGTCACCCCTCCACTTT.

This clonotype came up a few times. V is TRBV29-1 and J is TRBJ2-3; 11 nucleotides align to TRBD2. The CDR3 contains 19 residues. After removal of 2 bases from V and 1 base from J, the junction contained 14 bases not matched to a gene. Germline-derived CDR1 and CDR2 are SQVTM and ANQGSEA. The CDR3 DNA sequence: TGCAGCGTTGAAAACCCGGGACTAGCGGCCCTCCGCGGCACAGATACGCAGTATTTT. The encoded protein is CSVENPGLAALRGTDTQYF.

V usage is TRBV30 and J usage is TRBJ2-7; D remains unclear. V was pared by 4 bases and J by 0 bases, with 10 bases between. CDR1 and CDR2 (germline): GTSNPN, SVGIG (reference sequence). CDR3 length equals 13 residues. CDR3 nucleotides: TGTGCCTGGAATTCAGGTAGCTCCTACGAGCAGTACTTC. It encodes CAWNSGSSYEQYF.

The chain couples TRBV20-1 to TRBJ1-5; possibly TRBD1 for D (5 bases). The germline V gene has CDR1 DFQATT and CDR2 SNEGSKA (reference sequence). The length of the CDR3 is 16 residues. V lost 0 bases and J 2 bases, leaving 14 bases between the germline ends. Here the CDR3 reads CSARDLGPWGNQPQHF. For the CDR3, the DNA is TGCAGTGCTAGAGATCTGGGGCCTTGGGGCAATCAGCCCCAGCATTTT.

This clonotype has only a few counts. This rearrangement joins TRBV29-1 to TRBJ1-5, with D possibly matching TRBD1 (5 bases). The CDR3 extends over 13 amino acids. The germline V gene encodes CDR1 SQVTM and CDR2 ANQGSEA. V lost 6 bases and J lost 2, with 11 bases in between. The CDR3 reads CSVRQGGNQPQHF. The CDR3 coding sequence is TGCAGCGTCCGGCAAGGGGGCAATCAGCCCCAGCATTTT.

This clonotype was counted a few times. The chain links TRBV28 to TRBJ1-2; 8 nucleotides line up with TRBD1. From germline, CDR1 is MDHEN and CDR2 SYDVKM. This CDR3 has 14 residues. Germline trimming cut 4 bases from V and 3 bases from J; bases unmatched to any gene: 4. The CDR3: CASSSGTGHYGYTF. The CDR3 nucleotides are TGTGCCAGCAGTTCAGGGACAGGACACTATGGCTACACCTTC.

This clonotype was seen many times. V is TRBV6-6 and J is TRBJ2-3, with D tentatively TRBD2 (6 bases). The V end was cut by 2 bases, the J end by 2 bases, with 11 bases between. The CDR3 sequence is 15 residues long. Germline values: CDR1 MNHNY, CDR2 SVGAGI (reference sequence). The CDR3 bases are TGTGCCAGCAGTTACGGAACGGGGGACACAGATACGCAGTATTTT. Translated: CASSYGTGDTDTQYF.

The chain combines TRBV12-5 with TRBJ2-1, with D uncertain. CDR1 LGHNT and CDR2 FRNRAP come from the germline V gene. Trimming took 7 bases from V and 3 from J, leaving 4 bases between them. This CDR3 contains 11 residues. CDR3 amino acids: CASACYNEQFF. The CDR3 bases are TGTGCTAGTGCGTGCTACAATGAGCAGTTCTTC.

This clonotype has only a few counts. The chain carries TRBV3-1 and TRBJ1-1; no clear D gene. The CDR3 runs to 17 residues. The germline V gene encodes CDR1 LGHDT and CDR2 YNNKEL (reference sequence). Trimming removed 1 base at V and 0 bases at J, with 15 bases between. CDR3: CASSQVVGINMNTEAFF. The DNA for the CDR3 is TGTGCCAGCAGCCAAGTGGTAGGAATCAACATGAACACTGAAGCTTTCTTT.

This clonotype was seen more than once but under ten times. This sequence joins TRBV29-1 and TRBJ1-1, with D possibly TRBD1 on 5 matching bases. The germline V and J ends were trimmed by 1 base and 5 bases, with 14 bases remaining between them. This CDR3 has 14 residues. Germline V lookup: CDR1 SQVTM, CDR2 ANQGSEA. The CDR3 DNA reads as TGCAGCGTTGAAGGGGACGGCCGGGGGACTGAAGCTTTCTTT. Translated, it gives CSVEGDGRGTEAFF.

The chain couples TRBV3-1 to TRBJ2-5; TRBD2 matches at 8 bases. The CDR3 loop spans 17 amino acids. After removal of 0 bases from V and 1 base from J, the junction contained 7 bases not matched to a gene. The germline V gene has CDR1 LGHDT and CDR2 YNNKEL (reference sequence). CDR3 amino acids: CASSQEGTRRAQETQYF. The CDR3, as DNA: TGTGCCAGCAGCCAAGAGGGGACTAGGCGGGCCCAAGAGACCCAGTACTTC.

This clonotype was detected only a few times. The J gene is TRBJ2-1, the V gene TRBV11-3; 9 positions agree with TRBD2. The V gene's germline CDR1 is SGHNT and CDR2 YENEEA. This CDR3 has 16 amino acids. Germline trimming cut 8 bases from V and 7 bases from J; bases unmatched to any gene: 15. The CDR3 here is CASVDSGGLLWNEQFF. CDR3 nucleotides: TGTGCCAGCGTCGATAGCGGGGGACTCCTCTGGAATGAGCAGTTCTTC. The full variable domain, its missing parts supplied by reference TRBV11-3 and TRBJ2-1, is EAGVVQSPRYKIIEKKQPVAFWCNPISGHNTLYWYLQNLGQGPELLIRYENEEAVDDSQLPKDRFSAERLKGVDSTLKIQPAELGDSAVYLCASVDSGGLLWNEQFFGPGTRLTVL.

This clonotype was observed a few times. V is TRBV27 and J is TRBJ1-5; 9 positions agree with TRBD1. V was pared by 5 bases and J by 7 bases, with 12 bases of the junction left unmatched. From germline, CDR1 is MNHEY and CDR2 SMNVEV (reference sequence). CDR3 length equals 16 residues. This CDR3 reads CASSTQGGTGMQPQHF. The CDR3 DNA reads TGTGCCAGCAGTACCCAAGGTGGGACAGGGATGCAGCCCCAGCATTTT.

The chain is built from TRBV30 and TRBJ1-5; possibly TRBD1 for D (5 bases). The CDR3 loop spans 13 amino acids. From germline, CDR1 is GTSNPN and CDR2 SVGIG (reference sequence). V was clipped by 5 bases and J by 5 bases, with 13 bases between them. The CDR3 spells CAWGKGRDQPQHF. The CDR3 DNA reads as TGTGCCTGGGGGAAGGGACGGGATCAGCCCCAGCATTTT. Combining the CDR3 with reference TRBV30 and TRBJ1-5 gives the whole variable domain SQTIHQWPATLVQPVGSPLSLECTVEGTSNPNLYWYRQAAGRGLQLLFYSVGIGQISSEVPQNLSASRPQDRQFILSSKKLLLSDSGFYLCAWGKGRDQPQHFGDGTRLSIL.

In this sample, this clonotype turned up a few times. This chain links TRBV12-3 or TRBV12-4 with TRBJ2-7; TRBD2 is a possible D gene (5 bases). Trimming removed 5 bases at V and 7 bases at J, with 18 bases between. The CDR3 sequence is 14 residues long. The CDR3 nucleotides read TGTGCCAGCAGTCTAGACCCGGGGATTAGGGAGCAGTACTTC. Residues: CASSLDPGIREQYF.

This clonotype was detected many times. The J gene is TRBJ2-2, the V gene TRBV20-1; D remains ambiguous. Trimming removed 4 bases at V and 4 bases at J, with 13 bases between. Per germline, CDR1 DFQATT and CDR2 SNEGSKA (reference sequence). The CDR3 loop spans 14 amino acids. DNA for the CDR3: TGCAGTGCTAACGGTGGCTCACTCACCGGGGAGCTGTTTTTT. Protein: CSANGGSLTGELFF.